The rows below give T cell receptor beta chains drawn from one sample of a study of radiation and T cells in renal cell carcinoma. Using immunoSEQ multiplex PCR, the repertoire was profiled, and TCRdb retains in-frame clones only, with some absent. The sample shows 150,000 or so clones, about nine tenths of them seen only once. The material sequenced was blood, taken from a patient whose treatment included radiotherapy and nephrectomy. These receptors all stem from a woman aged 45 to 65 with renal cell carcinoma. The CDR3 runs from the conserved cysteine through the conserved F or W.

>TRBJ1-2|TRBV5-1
CASSLDRGTDGYTF
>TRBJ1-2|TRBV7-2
CASSAGVQGGYTF
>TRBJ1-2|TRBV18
CASSPAPETYGYTF
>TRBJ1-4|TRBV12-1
CVKQGEGSNEKLFF
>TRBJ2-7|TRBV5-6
CASSSLELPSYEQYF
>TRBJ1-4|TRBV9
CASSPRTNGEKLFF
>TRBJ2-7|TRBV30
CAWSVITYEQYF
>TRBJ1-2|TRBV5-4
CASSLAQAGNYGYTF
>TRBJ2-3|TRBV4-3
CASSARGSSEDTQYF
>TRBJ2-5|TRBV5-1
CAPSPPKSRETQYF
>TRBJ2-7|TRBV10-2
CASSEGASSYEQYF
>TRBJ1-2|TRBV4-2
CASSPVGDKGGYTF
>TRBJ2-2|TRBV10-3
CAISESQGGTGELFF
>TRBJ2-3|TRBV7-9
CASSSVMADTQYF
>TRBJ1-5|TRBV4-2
CASSPSVESNQPQHF
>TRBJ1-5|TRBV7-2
CASSYGGMGNQPQHF
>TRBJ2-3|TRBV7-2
CASSFGKTSGADTQYF